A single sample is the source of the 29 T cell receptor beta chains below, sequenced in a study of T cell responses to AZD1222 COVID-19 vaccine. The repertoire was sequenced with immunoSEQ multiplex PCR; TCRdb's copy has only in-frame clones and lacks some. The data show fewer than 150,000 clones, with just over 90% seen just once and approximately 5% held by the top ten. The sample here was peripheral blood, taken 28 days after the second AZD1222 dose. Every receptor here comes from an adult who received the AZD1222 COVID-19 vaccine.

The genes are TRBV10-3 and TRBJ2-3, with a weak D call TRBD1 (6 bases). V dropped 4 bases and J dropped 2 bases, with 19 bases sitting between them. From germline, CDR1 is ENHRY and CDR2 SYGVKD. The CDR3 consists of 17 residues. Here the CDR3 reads CAISGSRGEYSTDTQYF. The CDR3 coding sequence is TGTGCCATCAGTGGCAGCAGGGGCGAATATTCCACAGATACGCAGTATTTT.

Written as DNA, the CDR3 is TGCGCCAGCAGCACCGGGACTAGCGGGATGGATACGCAGTATTTT. The encoded protein is CASSTGTSGMDTQYF. This chain connects TRBV5-1 to TRBJ2-3; 13 positions match TRBD2. Germline trimming cut 4 bases from V and 6 bases from J; bases unmatched to any gene: 5. The CDR3 length is 15 residues. Germline V lookup: CDR1 SGHRS, CDR2 YFSETQ.

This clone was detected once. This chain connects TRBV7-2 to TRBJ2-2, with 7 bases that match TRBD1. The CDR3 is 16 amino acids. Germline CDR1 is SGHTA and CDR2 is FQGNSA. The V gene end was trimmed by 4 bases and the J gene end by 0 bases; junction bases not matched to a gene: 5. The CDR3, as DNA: TGTGCCAGCAGCTCCAGACAGGGTTCGAACACCGGGGAGCTGTTTTTT. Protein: CASSSRQGSNTGELFF.

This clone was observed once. The CDR3 DNA reads TGTGCCAGCTCACCACGGGCCGGGAGCCGGATCGCTGGAAACACCATATATTTT. It translates to CASSPRAGSRIAGNTIYF. The chain employs TRBV18 and TRBJ1-3; D is unresolved. V dropped 1 base and J dropped 2 bases, with 18 bases sitting between them. This CDR3 comprises 18 residues. Germline V gene sequence: CDR1 KGHSH, CDR2 LQKENI. Full variable domain (remainder filled in from reference TRBV18 and TRBJ1-3): NAGVMQNPRHLVRRRGQEARLRCSPMKGHSHVYWYRQLPEEGLKFMVYLQKENIIDESGMPKERFSAEFPKEGPSILRIQQVVRGDSAAYFCASSPRAGSRIAGNTIYFGEGSWLTVV.

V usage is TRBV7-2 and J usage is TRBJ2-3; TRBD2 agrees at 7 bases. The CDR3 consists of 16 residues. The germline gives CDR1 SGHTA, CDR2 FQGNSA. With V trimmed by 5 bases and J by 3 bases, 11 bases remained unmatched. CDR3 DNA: TGTGCCAGCAGCCCTCAAGGAGCGGGGAATACAGATACGCAGTATTTT. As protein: CASSPQGAGNTDTQYF.

The CDR3 sequence is CASSLQPIAGDTDTQYF. In DNA, the CDR3 is TGCGCCAGCAGCTTGCAGCCGATAGCGGGGGACACAGATACGCAGTATTTT. The chain uses TRBV5-1 and TRBJ2-3, with 9 bases aligning to TRBD2. Germline V gives CDR1 SGHRS, CDR2 YFSETQ. The V segment lost 1 base and the J segment 2 bases; nucleotides outside the gene matches: 8. The CDR3 has 17 residues.

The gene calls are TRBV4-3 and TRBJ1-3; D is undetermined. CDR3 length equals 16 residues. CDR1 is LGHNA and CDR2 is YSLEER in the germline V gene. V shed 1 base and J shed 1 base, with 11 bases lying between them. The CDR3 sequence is CASSQAPMGSGNTIYF. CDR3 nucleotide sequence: TGCGCCAGCAGCCAAGCCCCCATGGGGTCTGGAAACACCATATATTTT.

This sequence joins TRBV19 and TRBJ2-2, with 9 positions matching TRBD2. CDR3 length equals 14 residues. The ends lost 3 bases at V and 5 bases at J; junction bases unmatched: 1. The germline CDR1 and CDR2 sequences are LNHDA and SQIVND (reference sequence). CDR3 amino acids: CASSMLAGTGELFF. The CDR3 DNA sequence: TGTGCCAGTAGTATGCTAGCGGGAACCGGGGAGCTGTTTTTT. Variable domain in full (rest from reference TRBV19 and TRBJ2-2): DGGITQSPKYLFRKEGQNVTLSCEQNLNHDAMYWYRQDPGQGLRLIYYSQIVNDFQKGDIAEGYSVSREKKESFPLTVTSAQKNPTAFYLCASSMLAGTGELFFGEGSRLTVL.

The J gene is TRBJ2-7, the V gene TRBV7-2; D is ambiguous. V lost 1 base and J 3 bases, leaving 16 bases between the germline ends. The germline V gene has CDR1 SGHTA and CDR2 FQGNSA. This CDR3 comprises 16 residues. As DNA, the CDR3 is TGTGCCAGCAGCTTAGTTTTGGTCGGCACCTTCTACGAGCAGTACTTC. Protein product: CASSLVLVGTFYEQYF.

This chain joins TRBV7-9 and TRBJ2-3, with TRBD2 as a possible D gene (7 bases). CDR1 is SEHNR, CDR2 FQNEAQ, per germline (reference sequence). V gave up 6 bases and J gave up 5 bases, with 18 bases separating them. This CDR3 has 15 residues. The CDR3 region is CASSSAGARGDTQYF. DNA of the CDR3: TGTGCCAGCAGTTCCGCGGGGGCGCGGGGAGATACGCAGTATTTT.

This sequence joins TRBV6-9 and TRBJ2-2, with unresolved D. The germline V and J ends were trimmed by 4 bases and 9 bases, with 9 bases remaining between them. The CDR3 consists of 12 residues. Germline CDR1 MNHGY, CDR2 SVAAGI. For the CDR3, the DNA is TGTGCCAGCAGTTCTTTCGTCCGGGAGCTGTTTTTT. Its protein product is CASSSFVRELFF.

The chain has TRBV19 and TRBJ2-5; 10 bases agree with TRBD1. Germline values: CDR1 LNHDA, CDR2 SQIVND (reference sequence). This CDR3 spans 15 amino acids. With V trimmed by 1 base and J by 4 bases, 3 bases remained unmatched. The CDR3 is CASSIAGQGLETQYF. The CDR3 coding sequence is TGTGCCAGTAGTATAGCGGGACAGGGGTTAGAGACCCAGTACTTC.

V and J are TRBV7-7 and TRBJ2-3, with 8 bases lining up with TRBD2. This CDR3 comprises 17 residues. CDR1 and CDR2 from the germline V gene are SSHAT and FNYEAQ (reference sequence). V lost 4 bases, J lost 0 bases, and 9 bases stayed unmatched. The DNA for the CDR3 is TGTGCCAGCAGCTCTAGCGGGTTTGGAACTAGCACAGATACGCAGTATTTT. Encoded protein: CASSSSGFGTSTDTQYF.

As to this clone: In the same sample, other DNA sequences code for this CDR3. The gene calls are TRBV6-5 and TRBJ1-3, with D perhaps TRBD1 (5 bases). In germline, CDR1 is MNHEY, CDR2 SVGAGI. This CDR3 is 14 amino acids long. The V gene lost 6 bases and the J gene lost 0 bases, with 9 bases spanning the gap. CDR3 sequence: CASSPGHSGNTIYF. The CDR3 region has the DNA TGTGCCAGCAGCCCAGGGCACTCTGGAAACACCATATATTTT.

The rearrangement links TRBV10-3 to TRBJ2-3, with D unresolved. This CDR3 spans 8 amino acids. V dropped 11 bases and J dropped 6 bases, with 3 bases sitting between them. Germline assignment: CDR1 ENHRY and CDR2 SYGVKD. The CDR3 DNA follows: TGTGCCCTGGATACGCAGTATTTT. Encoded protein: CALDTQYF.

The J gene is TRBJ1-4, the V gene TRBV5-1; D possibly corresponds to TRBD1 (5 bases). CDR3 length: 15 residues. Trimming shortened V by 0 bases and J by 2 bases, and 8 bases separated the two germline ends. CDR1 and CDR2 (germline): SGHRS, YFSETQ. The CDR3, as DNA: TGCGCCAGCAGCTTGGGAGGGGCCACTAATGAAAAACTGTTTTTT. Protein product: CASSLGGATNEKLFF. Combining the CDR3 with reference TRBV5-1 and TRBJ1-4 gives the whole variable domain KAGVTQTPRYLIKTRGQQVTLSCSPISGHRSVSWYQQTPGQGLQFLFEYFSETQRNKGNFPGRFSGRQFSNSRSEMNVSTLELGDSALYLCASSLGGATNEKLFFGSGTQLSVL.

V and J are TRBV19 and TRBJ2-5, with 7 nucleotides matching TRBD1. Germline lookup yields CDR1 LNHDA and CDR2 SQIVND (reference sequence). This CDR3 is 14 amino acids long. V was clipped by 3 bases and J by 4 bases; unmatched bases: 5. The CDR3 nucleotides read TGTGCCAGTAGTATTGGGACAGCTGGAGAGACCCAGTACTTC. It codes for CASSIGTAGETQYF.

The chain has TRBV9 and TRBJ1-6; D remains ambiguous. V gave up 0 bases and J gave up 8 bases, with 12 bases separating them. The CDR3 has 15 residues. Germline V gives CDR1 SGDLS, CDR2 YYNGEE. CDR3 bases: TGTGCCAGCAGCGTAGGTACCGGGTCCTATTCACCCCTCCACTTT. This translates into CASSVGTGSYSPLHF.

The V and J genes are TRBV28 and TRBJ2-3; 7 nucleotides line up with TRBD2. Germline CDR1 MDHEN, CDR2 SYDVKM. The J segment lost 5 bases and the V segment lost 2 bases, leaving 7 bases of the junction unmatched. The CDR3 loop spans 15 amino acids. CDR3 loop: CASSLAGVKGDTQYF. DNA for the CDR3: TGTGCCAGCAGTTTAGCGGGGGTGAAAGGAGATACGCAGTATTTT. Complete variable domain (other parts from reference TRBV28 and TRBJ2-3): DVKVTQSSRYLVKRTGEKVFLECVQDMDHENMFWYRQDPGLGLRLIYFSYDVKMKEKGDIPEGYSVSREKKERFSLILESASTNQTSMYLCASSLAGVKGDTQYFGPGTRLTVL.

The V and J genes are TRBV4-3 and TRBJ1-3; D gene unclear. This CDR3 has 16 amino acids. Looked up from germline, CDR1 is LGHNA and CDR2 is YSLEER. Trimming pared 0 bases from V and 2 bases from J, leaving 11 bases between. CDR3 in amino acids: CASSQDGGRTGNTIYF. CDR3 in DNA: TGCGCCAGCAGCCAAGATGGAGGACGAACTGGAAACACCATATATTTT.

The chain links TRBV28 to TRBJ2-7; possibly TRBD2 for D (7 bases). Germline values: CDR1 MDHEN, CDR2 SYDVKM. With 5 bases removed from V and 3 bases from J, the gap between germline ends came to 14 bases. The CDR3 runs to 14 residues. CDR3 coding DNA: TGTGCCAGCAGTCGTGGGGGGGGCGGCTACGAGCAGTACTTC. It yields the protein CASSRGGGGYEQYF.

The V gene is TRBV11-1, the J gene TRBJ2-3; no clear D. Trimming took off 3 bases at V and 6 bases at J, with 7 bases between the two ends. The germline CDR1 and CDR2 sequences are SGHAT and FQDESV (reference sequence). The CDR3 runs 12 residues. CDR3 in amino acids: CASSLRMDTQYF. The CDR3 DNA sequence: TGTGCCAGCAGCTTGCGGATGGATACGCAGTATTTT.

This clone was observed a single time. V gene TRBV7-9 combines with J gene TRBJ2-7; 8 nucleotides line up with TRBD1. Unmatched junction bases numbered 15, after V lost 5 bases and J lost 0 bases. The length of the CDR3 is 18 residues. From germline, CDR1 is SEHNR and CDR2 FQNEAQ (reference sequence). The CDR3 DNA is TGTGCCAGCAGCGGACGAGGCAGGGGGCCCTTTAGCTCCTACGAGCAGTACTTC. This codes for CASSGRGRGPFSSYEQYF.

The CDR3 is CSASYAFSYNEQFF. In nucleotides, the CDR3 is TGCAGTGCTAGTTATGCCTTCTCCTACAATGAGCAGTTCTTC. The gene calls are TRBV20-1 and TRBJ2-1; D is unclear. Deletions cut 3 bases from V and 0 bases from J, with 9 bases between. Germline loops: CDR1 DFQATT, CDR2 SNEGSKA (reference sequence). The CDR3 covers 14 residues.

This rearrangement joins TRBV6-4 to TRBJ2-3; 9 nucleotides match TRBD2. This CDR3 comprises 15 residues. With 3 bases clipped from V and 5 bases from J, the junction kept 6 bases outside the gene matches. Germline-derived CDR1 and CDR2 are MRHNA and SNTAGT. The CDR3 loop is CASSEASGARDTQYF. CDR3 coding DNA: TGTGCCAGCAGTGAGGCTAGCGGGGCCAGAGATACGCAGTATTTT.

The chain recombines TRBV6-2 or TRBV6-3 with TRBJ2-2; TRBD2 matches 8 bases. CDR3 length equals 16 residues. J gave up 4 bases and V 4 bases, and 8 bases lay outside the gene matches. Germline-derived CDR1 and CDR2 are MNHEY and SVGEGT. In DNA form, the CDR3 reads TGTGCCAGCAGTTCCTTCGGGGGGGGACCCACCGGGGAGCTGTTTTTT. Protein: CASSSFGGGPTGELFF.

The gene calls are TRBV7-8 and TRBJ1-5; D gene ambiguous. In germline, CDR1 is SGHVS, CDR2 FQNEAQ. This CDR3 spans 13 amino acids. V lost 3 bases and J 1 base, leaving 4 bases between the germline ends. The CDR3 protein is CASSLESNQPQHF. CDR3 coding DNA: TGTGCCAGCAGCTTGGAGAGCAATCAGCCCCAGCATTTT.

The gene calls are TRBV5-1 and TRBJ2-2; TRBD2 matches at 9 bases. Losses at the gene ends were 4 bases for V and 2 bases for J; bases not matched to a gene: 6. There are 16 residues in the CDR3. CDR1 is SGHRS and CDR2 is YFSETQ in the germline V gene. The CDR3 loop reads CASSPLTSGNTGELFF. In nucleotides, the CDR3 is TGCGCCAGCAGCCCATTGACTAGCGGAAACACCGGGGAGCTGTTTTTT.

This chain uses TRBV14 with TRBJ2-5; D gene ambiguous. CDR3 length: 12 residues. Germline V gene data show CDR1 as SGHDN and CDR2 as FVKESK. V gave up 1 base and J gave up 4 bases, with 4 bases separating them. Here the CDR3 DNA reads TGTGCCAGCAGCCAAGTAACAGAGACCCAGTACTTC. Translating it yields CASSQVTETQYF.